This section outlines one TCR beta chain sequence together with its context. This sample stems from a study of T cells after yellow fever vaccination. Via MiXCR, TCRdb re-called the 5' RACE reads, giving one row per CDR3 protein. The sample comprises about 360,000 distinct CDR3 sequences, 6% to 8% of which are singletons, and approximately 16% rests with the top ten. Germline V CDR1 and CDR2: DFQATT, SNEGSKA (reference sequence). This CDR3 comprises 14 residues. The ends lost 6 bases at V and 7 bases at J; junction bases unmatched: 7. The specimen comprised PBMCs, sampled 5 days after the yellow fever booster vaccination. The rearrangement links TRBV20-1 to TRBJ2-1, with 12 positions matching TRBD2. The sequence derives from a man aged 30-40 years who received the YFV17D yellow fever vaccine. The CDR3 nucleotides are TGCAGTGCCGGACTAGCGGGAAGGGATAATGAGCAGTTCTTC. Residues: CSAGLAGRDNEQFF.